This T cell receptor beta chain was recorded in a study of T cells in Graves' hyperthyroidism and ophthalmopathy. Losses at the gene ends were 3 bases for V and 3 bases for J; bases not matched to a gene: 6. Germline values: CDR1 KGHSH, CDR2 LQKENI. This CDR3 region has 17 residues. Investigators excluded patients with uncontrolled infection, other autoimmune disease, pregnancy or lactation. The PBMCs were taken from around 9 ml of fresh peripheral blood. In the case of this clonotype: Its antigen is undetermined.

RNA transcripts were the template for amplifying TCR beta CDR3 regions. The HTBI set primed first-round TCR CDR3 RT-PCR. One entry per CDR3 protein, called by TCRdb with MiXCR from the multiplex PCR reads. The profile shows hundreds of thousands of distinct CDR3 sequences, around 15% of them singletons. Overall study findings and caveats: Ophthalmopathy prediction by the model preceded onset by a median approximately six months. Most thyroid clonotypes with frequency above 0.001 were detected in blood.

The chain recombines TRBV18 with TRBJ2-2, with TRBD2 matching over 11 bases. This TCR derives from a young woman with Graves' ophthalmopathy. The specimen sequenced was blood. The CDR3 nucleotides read TGTGCCAGCTCACCGTTTACTAGCGGGAGTTACACCGGGGAGCTGTTTTTT. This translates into CASSPFTSGSYTGELFF. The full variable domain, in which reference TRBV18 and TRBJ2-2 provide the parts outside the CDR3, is NAGVMQNPRHLVRRRGQEARLRCSPMKGHSHVYWYRQLPEEGLKFMVYLQKENIIDESGMPKERFSAEFPKEGPSILRIQQVVRGDSAAYFCASSPFTSGSYTGELFFGEGSRLTVL.